This paragraph reports one T cell receptor beta chain. Its target is not known. The entry originates in a study of shared clonotypes between healthy human individuals. Data came from immunoSEQ multiplex PCR; TCRdb stores just in-frame clones and leaves some out. The repertoire holds hundreds of thousands of clones, roughly 87% seen once, with about a sixth in the top ten. This CDR3 region has 14 residues. Germline CDR1 is MGHRA and CDR2 is YSYEKL. Trimming left V 1 base short and J 7 bases short, with 13 bases between. Study-wide results and limits: Across a handful of donors, naive CD4 shared around 5.1%, naive CD8 around 3.5%, memory CD4 roughly 2.4%, memory CD8 0.4% to 0.5%.

The chain is built from TRBV4-1 and TRBJ1-1; D is ambiguous. The source is a man younger than 35 in good health. The sample was memory CD8+ T cells sorted from blood. As for subset: CD45RO+ cells pooled with CCR7-negative TemRA cells. CDR3 amino acids: CASSQGQRQYEAFF. For the CDR3, the DNA is TGCGCCAGCAGCCAAGGGCAGCGTCAGTATGAAGCTTTCTTT.